This TCR beta chain comes out of a study of post-analysis software for immune sequencing data. The ends were cut back, 3 bases at V and 7 bases at J, with 10 bases in the middle. Germline-derived CDR1 and CDR2 are MDHEN and SYDVKM. This CDR3 spans 13 amino acids. As to this clonotype: Its antigen is not identified.

Included in the TCR beta cDNA libraries were unique molecular identifiers. cDNA molecules numbering roughly 0.5 million came from roughly 1 to 10 million T cells. TCRdb independently ran MiXCR on the PCR reads; one entry per CDR3 protein. Of approximately 350,000 distinct CDR3 sequences listed, around a third are singletons. The study, taken as a whole, reports: With TRBV5-6, TRBV5-1 and TRBV20-1 included, 4 or 5 TRBV segments were more frequent in patients than in controls. By F measure, samples from a shared preparation batch strongly co-clustered. There was significantly lower normalized Chao1 diversity in multiple sclerosis patients than in controls.

This sequence joins TRBV28 and TRBJ1-5; D uncertain. The sequence was obtained from a girl under 18 with multiple sclerosis. The sample consisted of blood. CDR3 in amino acids: CASSLVQAQPQHF. The CDR3 nucleotides are TGTGCCAGCAGTTTGGTTCAGGCCCAGCCCCAGCATTTT.